In this sample, the clone carrying this T cell receptor (beta chain) turned up a few times. The antigen is undetermined. The data stem from a study of identical twins. Study-wide findings and caveats: In cord blood, abundant beta clonotypes had fewer insertions; memory showed no trend.

V was clipped by 4 bases and J by 1 base, with 13 bases between them. There are 15 residues in the CDR3. Germline CDR1 reads LNHNV; CDR2 reads YYDKDF (reference sequence). Unique molecular identifiers were present on the cDNA, which also gained a universal primer site by template switching. TCRdb redid the calling of the 5' RACE reads with MiXCR, one entry per CDR3 protein. In the table there are a few hundred thousand distinct CDR3 sequences, approximately 8.6% of which are singletons. These data were likewise used in another study, on yellow fever vaccine responses in identical twins. That paper notes: Reportedly, the T cell response mounted by twins to vaccine seemed partly convergent, partly personalized.

Sequencing used CD8+ T cells sorted from blood. The chain joins TRBV15 to TRBJ1-1; TRBD1 might be the D (5 bases). The receptor comes from a woman between 18 and 30 years old in good health. CDR3 bases: TGTGCCACCAGCACGTCCAGGGAGGAGAACACTGAAGCTTTCTTT. This encodes CATSTSREENTEAFF. Full variable domain (remainder filled in from reference TRBV15 and TRBJ1-1): DAMVIQNPRYQVTQFGKPVTLSCSQTLNHNVMYWYQQKSSQAPKLLFHYYDKDFNNEADTPDNFQSRRPNTSFCFLDIRSPGLGDTAMYLCATSTSREENTEAFFGQGTRLTVV.